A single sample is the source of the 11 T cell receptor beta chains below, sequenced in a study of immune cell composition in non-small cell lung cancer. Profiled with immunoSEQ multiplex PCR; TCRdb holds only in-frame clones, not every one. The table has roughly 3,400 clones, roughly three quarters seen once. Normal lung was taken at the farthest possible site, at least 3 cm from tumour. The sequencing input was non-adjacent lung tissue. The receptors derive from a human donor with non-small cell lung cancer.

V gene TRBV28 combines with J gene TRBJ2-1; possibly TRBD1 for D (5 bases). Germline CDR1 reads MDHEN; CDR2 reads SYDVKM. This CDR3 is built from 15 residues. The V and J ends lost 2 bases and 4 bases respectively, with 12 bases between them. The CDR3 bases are TGTGCCAGCAGTTTAGACAGCTATCAATACAATGAGCAGTTCTTC. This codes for CASSLDSYQYNEQFF. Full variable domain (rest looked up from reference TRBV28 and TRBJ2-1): DVKVTQSSRYLVKRTGEKVFLECVQDMDHENMFWYRQDPGLGLRLIYFSYDVKMKEKGDIPEGYSVSREKKERFSLILESASTNQTSMYLCASSLDSYQYNEQFFGPGTRLTVL.

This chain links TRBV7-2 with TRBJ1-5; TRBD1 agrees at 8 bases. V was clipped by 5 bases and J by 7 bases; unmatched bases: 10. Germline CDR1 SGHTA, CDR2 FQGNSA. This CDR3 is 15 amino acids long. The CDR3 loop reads CASSARQGMRQPQHF. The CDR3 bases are TGTGCCAGCAGCGCCCGACAGGGGATGCGGCAGCCCCAGCATTTT. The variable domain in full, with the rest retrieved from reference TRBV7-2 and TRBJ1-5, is GAGVSQSPSNKVTEKGKDVELRCDPISGHTALYWYRQSLGQGLEFLIYFQGNSAPDKSGLPSDRFSAERTGGSVSTLTIQRTQQEDSAVYLCASSARQGMRQPQHFGDGTRLSIL.

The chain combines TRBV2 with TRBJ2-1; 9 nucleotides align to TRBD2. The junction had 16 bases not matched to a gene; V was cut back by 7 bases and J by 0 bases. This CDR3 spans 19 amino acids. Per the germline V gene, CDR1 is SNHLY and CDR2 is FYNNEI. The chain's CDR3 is CASTYRTSVISTSYNEQFF. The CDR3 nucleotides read TGTGCCAGCACTTATAGGACTAGCGTTATATCGACCTCCTACAATGAGCAGTTCTTC. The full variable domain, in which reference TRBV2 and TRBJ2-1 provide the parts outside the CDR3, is EPEVTQTPSHQVTQMGQEVILRCVPISNHLYFYWYRQILGQKVEFLVSFYNNEISEKSEIFDDQFSVERPDGSNFTLKIRSTKLEDSAMYFCASTYRTSVISTSYNEQFFGPGTRLTVL.

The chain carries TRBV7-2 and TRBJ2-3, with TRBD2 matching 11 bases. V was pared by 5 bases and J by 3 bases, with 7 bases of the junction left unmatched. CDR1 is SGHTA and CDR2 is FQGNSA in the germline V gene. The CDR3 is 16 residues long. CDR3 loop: CASSPTSGSLTDTQYF. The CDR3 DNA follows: TGTGCCAGCAGCCCAACTAGCGGGAGTTTGACAGATACGCAGTATTTT.

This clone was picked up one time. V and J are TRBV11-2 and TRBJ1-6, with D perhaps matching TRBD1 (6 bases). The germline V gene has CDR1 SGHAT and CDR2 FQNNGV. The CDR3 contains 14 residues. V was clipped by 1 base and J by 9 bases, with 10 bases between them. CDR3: CASSLGGQASPLHF. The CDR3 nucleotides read TGTGCCAGCAGCTTAGGGGGGCAGGCTTCACCCCTCCACTTT.

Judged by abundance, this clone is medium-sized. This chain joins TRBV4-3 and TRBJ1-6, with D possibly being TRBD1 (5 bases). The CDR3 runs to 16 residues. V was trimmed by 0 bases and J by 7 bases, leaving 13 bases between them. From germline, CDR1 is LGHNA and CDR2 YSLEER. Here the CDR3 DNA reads TGCGCCAGCAGCCAAGATCTTAGGGGCTCCAATTCACCCCTCCACTTT. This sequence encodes CASSQDLRGSNSPLHF.

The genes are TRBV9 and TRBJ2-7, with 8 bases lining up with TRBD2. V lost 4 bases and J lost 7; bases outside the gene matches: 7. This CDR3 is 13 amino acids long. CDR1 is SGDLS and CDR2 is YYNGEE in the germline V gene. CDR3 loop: CASSPGGLREQYF. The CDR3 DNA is TGTGCCAGCAGCCCGGGGGGGCTCCGGGAGCAGTACTTC. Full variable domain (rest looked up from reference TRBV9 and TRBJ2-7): DSGVTQTPKHLITATGQRVTLRCSPRSGDLSVYWYQQSLDQGLQFLIQYYNGEERAKGNILERFSAQQFPDLHSELNLSSLELGDSALYFCASSPGGLREQYFGPGTRLTVT.

Written as DNA, the CDR3 is TGTGCCAGCAGCGTGGACAGGGACCACACAGATACGCAGTATTTT. Its protein product is CASSVDRDHTDTQYF. The chain joins TRBV5-4 to TRBJ2-3; 8 bases fit TRBD1. The trim removed 4 bases at V and 2 bases at J, leaving 6 bases unmatched. This CDR3 region has 15 residues. The germline gives CDR1 SGHNT, CDR2 YYREEE (reference sequence).

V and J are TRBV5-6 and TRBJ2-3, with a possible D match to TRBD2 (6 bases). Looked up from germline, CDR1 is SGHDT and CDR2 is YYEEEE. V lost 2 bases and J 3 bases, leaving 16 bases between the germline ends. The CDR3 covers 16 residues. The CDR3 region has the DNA TGTGCCAGCAGCTTCGGGGGACCGGGTGGGACAGATACGCAGTATTTT. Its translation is CASSFGGPGGTDTQYF.

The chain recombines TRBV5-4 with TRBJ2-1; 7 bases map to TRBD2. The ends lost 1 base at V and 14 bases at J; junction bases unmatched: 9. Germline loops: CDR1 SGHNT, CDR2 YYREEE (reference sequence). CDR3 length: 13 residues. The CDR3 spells CASSLTTSVLEFF. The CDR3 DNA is TGTGCCAGCAGCTTGACTACTAGCGTGTTAGAGTTCTTC.

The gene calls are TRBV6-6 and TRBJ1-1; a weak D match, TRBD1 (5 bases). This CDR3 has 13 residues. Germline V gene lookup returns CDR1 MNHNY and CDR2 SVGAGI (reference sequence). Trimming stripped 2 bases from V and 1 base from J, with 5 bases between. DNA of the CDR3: TGTGCCAGCAGTTACAGGGGGAACACTGAAGCTTTCTTT. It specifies CASSYRGNTEAFF.